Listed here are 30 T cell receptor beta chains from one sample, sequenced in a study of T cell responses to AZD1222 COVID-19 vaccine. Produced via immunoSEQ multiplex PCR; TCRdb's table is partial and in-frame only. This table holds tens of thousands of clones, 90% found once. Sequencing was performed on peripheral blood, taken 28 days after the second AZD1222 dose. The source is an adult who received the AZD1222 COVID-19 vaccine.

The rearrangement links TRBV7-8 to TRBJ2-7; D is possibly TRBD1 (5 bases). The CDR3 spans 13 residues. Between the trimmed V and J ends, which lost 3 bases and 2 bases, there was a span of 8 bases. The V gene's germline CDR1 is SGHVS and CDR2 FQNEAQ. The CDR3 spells CASSFDRPYEQYF. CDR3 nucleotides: TGTGCCAGCAGCTTCGACAGACCCTACGAGCAGTACTTC.

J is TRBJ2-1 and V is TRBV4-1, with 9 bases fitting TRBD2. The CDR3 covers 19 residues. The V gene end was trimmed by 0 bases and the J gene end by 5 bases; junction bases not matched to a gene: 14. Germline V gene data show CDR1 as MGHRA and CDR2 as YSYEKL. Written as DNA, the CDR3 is TGCGCCAGCAGCCAAGAAGTAGGGGGGTCGCTAGCGGGACACAATGAGCAGTTCTTC. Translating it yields CASSQEVGGSLAGHNEQFF.

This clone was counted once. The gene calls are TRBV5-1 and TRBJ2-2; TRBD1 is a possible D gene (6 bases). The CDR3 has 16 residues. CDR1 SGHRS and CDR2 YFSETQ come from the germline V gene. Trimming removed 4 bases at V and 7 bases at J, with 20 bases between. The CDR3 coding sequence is TGCGCCAGCAGCCCCCCGGACAGTGAGGATTTCGGGGAGCTGTTTTTT. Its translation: CASSPPDSEDFGELFF.

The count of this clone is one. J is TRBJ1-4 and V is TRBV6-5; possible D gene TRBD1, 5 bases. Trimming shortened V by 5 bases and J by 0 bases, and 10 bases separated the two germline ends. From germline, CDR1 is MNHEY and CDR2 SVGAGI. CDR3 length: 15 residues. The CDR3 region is CASSLRGPTNEKLFF. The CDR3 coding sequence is TGTGCCAGCAGTCTGAGGGGCCCAACTAATGAAAAACTGTTTTTT.

The CDR3 coding sequence is TGTGCCAGCTCACCATATAACAGGGACAATGAGCAGTTCTTC. It is translated as CASSPYNRDNEQFF. The V call is TRBV18, the J call TRBJ2-1; perhaps TRBD1 as D (6 bases). Trimming removed 2 bases from V and 5 bases from J, with 10 bases in between. The CDR3 has 14 amino acids. Germline V gives CDR1 KGHSH, CDR2 LQKENI. Based on the CDR3 plus reference TRBV18 and TRBJ2-1, the full variable domain is NAGVMQNPRHLVRRRGQEARLRCSPMKGHSHVYWYRQLPEEGLKFMVYLQKENIIDESGMPKERFSAEFPKEGPSILRIQQVVRGDSAAYFCASSPYNRDNEQFFGPGTRLTVL.

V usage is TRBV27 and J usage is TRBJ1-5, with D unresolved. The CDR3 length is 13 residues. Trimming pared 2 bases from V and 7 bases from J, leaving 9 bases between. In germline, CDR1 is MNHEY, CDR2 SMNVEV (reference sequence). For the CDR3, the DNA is TGTGCCAGCAGTTTACGGGCGGGCCAGCCCCAGCATTTT. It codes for CASSLRAGQPQHF.

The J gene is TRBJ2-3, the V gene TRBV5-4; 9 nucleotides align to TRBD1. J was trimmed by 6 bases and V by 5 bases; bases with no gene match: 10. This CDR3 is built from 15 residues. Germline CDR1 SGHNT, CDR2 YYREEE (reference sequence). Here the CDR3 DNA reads TGTGCCAGCAGGGGAGGGACAGGGCGAGGCGATACGCAGTATTTT. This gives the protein CASRGGTGRGDTQYF.

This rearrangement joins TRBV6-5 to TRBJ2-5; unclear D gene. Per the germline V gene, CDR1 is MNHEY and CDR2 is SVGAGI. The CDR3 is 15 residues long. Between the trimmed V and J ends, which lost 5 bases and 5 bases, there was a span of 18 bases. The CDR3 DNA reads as TGTGCCAGCAGTCCCCGCGGTGAACCCATGGAGACCCAGTACTTC. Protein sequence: CASSPRGEPMETQYF.

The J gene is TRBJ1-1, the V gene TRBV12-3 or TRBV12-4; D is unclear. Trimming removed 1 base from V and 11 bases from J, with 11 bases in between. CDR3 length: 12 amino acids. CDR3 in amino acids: CASSLVGRGAFF. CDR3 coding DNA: TGTGCCAGCAGTTTAGTAGGTCGTGGGGCTTTCTTT.

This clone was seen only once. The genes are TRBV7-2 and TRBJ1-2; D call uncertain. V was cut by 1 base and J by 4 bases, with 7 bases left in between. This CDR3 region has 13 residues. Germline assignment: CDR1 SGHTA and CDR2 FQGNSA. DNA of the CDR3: TGTGCCAGCAGCTTAGAACGGCGCTATGGCTACACCTTC. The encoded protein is CASSLERRYGYTF.

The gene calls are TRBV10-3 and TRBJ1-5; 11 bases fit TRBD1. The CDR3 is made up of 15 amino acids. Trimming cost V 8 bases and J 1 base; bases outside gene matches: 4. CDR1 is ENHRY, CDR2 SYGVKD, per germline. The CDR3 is CAIGQGAISNQPQHF. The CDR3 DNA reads TGTGCCATCGGACAGGGGGCTATAAGCAATCAGCCCCAGCATTTT.

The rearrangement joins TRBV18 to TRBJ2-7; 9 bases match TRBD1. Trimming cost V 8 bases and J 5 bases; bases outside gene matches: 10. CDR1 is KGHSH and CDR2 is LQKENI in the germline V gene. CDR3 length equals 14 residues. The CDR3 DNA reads TGTGCCAGCCAGCCCGGGACAGGGTTTCACGAGCAGTACTTC. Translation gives CASQPGTGFHEQYF.

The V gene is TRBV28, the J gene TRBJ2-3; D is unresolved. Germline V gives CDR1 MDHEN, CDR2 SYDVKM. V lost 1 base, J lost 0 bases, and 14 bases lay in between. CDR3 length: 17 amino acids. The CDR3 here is CASSLYRGGFSTDTQYF. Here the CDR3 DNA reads TGTGCCAGCAGTTTATATCGCGGTGGGTTTAGCACAGATACGCAGTATTTT.

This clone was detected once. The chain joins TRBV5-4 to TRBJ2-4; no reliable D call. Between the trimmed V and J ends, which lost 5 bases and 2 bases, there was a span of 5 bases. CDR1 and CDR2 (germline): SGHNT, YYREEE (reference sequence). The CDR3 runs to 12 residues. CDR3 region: CASSATKNIQYF. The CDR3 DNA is TGTGCCAGCAGTGCCACCAAAAACATTCAGTACTTC.

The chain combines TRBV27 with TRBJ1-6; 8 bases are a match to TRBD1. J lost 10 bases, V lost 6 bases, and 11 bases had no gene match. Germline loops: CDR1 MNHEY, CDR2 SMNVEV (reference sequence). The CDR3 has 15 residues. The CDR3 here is CASSVGTGLGSPLHF. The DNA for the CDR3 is TGTGCCAGCAGCGTCGGGACAGGCCTCGGGTCACCCCTCCACTTT.

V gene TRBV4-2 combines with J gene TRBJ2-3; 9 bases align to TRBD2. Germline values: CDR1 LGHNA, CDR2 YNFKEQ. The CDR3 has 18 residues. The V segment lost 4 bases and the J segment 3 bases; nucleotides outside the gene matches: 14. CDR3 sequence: CASSPLGGAGGPTDTQYF. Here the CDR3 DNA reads TGTGCCAGCAGCCCCCTGGGGGGGGCGGGGGGGCCAACAGATACGCAGTATTTT.

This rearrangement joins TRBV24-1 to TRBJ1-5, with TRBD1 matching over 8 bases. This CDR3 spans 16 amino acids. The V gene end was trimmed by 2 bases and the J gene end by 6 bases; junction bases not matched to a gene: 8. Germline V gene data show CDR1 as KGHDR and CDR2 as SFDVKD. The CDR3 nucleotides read TGTGCCACCAGTGATTCCGGACAGGGCGGACGTCAGCCCCAGCATTTT. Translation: CATSDSGQGGRQPQHF.

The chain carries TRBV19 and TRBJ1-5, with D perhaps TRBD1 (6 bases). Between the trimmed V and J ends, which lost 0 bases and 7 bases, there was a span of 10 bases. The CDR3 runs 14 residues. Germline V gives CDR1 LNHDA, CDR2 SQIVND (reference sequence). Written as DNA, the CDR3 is TGTGCCAGTAGTATAGACTTCAGGGGACAGCCCCAGCATTTT. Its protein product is CASSIDFRGQPQHF. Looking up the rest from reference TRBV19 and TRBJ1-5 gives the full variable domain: DGGITQSPKYLFRKEGQNVTLSCEQNLNHDAMYWYRQDPGQGLRLIYYSQIVNDFQKGDIAEGYSVSREKKESFPLTVTSAQKNPTAFYLCASSIDFRGQPQHFGDGTRLSIL.

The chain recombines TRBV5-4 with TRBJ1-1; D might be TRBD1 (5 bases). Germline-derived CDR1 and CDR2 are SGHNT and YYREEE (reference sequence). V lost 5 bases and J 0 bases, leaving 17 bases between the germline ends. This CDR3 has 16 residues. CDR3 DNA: TGTGCCAGCAGTCCCGAATCGACAGTTATGAACACTGAAGCTTTCTTT. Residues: CASSPESTVMNTEAFF. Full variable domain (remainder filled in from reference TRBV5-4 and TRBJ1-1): ETGVTQSPTHLIKTRGQQVTLRCSSQSGHNTVSWYQQALGQGPQFIFQYYREEENGRGNFPPRFSGLQFPNYSSELNVNALELDDSALYLCASSPESTVMNTEAFFGQGTRLTVV.

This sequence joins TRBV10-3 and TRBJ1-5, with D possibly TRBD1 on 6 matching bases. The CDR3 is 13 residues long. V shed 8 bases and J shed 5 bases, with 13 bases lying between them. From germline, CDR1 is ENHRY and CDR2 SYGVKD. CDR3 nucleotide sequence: TGTGCCATCTCAGGGGCCGAGGATCAGCCCCAGCATTTT. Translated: CAISGAEDQPQHF.

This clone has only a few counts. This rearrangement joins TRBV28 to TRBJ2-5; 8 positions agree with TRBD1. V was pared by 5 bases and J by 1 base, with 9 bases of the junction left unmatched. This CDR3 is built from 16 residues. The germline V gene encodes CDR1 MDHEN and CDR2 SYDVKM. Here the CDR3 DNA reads TGTGCCAGCAGTCCTCGACAGGGGCGGGGCCAAGAGACCCAGTACTTC. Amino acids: CASSPRQGRGQETQYF.

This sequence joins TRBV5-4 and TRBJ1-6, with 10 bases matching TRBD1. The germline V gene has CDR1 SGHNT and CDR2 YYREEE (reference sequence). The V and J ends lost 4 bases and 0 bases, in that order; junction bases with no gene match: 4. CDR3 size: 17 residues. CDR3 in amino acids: CASSGTGADSYNSPLHF. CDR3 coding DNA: TGTGCCAGCAGCGGGACAGGGGCGGACTCCTATAATTCACCCCTCCACTTT.

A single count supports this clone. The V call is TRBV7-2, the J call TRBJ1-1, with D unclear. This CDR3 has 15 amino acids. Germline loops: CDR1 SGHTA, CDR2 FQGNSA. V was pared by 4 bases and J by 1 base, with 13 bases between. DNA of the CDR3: TGTGCCAGCAGCTCGACACCCCACCGGAACACTGAAGCTTTCTTT. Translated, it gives CASSSTPHRNTEAFF.

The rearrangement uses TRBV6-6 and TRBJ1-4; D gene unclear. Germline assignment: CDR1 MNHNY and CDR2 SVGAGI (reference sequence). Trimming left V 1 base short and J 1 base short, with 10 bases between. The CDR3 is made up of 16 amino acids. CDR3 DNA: TGTGCCAGCAGTTACTTGTACGGTGGAACTAATGAAAAACTGTTTTTT. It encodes CASSYLYGGTNEKLFF.

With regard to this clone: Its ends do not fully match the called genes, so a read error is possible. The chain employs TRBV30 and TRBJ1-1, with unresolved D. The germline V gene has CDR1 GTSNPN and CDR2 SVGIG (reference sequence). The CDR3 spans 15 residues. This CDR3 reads CAWLPLRSRNTETFF. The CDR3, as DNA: TGTGCCTGGCTCCCTCTGCGCTCTCGGAACACTGAAACTTTCTTT.

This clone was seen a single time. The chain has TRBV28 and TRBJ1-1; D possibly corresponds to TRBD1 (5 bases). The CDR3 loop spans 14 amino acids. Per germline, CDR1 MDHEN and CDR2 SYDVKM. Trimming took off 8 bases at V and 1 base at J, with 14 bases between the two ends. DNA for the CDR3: TGTGCCAGCGGGCTGGGACCATCGAACACTGAAGCTTTCTTT. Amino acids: CASGLGPSNTEAFF.

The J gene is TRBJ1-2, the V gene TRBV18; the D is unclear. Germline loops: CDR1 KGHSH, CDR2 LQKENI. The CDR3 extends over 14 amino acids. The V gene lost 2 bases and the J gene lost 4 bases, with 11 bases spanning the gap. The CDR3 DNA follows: TGTGCCAGCTCACCAGAGGGCGACGCCTATGGCTACACCTTC. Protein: CASSPEGDAYGYTF.

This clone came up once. The CDR3 region has the DNA TGTGCCAGCAGCTTACCCCTTCCTTCACCCCTCCACTTT. Amino acid sequence: CASSLPLPSPLHF. The chain is built from TRBV7-2 and TRBJ1-6; D gene ambiguous. Deletions cut 2 bases from V and 9 bases from J, with 8 bases between. CDR1 and CDR2 (germline): SGHTA, FQGNSA. The CDR3 extends over 13 amino acids.

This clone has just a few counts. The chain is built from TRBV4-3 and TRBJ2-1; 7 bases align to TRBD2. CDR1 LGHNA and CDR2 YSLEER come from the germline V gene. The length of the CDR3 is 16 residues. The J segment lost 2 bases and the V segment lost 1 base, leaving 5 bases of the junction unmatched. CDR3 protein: CASSQVHAGAYNEQFF. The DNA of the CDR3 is TGCGCCAGCAGCCAAGTACACGCGGGGGCCTACAATGAGCAGTTCTTC.

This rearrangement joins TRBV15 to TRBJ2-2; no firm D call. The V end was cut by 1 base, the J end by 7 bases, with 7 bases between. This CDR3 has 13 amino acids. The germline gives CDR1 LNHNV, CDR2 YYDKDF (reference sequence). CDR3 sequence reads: CATSRGSGGELFF. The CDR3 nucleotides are TGTGCCACCAGCAGAGGATCGGGCGGGGAGCTGTTTTTT.